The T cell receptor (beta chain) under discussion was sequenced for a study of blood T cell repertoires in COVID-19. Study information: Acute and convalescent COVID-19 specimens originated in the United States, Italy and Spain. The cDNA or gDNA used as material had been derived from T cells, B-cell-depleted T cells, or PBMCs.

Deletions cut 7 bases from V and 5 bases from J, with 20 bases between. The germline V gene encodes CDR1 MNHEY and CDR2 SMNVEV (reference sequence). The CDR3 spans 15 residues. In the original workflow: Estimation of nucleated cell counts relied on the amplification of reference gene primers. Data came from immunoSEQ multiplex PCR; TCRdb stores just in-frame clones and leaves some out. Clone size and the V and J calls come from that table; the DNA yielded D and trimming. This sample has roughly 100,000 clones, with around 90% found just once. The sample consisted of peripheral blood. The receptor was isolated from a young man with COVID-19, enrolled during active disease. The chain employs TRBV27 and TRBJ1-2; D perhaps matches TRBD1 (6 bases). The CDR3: CASTGGEGLGYGYTF. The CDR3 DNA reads TGTGCCAGCACGGGGGGCGAGGGGTTGGGGTATGGCTACACCTTC.